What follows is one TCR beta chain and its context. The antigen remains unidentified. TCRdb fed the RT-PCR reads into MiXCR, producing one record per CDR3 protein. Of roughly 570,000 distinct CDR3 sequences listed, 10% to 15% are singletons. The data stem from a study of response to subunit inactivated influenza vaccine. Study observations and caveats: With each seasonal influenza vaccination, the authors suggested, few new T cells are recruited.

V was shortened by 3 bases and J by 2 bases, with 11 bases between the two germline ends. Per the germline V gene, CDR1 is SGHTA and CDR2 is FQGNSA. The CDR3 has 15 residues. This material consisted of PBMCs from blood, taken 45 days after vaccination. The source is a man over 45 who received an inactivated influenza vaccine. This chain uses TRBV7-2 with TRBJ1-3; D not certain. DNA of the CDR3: TGTGCCAGCAGCTTTGCTCCAGGAACTGGAAACACCATATATTTT. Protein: CASSFAPGTGNTIYF.